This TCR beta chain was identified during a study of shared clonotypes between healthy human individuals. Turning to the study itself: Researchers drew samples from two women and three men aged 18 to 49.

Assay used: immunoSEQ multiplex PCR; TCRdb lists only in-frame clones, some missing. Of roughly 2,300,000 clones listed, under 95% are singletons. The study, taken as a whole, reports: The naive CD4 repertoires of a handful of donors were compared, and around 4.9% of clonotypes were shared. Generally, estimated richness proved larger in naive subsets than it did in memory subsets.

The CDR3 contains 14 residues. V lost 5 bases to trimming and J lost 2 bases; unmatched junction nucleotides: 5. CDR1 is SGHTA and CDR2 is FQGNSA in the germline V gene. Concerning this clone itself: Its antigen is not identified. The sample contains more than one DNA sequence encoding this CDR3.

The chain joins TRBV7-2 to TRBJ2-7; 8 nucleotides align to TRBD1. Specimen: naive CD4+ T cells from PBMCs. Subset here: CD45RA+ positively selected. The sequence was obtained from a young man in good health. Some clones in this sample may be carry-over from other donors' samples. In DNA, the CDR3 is TGTGCCAGCAGCCCCGGGACAGGTACCTACGAGCAGTACTTC. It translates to CASSPGTGTYEQYF.